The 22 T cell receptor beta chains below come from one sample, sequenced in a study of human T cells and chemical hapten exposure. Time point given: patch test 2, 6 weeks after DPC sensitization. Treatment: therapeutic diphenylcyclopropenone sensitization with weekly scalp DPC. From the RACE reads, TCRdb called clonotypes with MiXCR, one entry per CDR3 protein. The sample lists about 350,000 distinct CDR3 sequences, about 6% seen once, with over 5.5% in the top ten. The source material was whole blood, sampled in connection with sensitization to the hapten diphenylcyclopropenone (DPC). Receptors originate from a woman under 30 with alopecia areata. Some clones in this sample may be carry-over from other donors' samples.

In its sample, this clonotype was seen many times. The CDR3 reads CASSSEEQWGRSGEAFF. The CDR3 nucleotides read TGTGCCAGCAGCTCCGAGGAACAATGGGGGCGATCAGGTGAAGCTTTCTTT. V gene TRBV13 combines with J gene TRBJ1-1, with D possibly TRBD1 on 6 matching bases. Germline CDR1 PRHDT, CDR2 FYEKMQ (reference sequence). This CDR3 comprises 17 residues. The V end lost 4 bases, the J end lost 7 bases, and 25 bases lay between the germline ends.

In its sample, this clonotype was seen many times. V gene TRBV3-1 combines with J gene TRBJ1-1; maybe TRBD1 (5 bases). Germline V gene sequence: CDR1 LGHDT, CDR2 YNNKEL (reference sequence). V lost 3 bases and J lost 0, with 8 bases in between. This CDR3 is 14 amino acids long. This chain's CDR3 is CASSQGLLNTEAFF. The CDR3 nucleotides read TGTGCCAGCAGCCAGGGACTCTTGAACACTGAAGCTTTCTTT.

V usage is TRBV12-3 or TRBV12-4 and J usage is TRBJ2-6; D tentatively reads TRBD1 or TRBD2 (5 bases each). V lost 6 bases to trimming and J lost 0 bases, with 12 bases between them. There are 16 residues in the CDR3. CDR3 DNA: TGTGCCAGCAGCCCGCGAGGGGTCTCTGGGGCCAACGTCCTGACTTTC. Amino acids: CASSPRGVSGANVLTF.

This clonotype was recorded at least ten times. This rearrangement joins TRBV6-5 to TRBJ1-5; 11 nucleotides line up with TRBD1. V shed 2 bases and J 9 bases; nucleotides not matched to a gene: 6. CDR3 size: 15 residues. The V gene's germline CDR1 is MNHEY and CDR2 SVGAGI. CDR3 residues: CASSYGTGGRGPQHF. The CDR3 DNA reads TGTGCCAGCAGTTACGGGACAGGGGGACGAGGGCCCCAGCATTTT.

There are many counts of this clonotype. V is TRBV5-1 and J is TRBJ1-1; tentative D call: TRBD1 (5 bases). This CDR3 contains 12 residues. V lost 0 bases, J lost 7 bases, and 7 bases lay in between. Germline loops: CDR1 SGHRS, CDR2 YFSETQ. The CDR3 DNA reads TGCGCCAGCAGCTTGGACAGGAATGAAGCTTTCTTT. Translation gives CASSLDRNEAFF.

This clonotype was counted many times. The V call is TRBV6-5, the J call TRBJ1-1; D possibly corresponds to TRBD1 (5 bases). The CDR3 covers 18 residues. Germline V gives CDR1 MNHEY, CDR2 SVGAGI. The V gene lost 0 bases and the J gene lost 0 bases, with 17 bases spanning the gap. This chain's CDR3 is CASSYSRDDPNMNTEAFF. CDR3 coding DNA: TGTGCCAGCAGTTACTCGAGGGACGATCCAAACATGAACACTGAAGCTTTCTTT.

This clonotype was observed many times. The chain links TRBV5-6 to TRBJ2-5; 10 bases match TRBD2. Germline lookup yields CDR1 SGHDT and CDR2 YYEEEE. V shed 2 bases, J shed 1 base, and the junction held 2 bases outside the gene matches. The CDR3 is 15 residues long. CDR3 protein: CASSLGLAAQETQYF. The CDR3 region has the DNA TGTGCCAGCAGCTTAGGACTAGCGGCCCAAGAGACCCAGTACTTC. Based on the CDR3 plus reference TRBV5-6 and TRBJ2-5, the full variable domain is DAGVTQSPTHLIKTRGQQVTLRCSPKSGHDTVSWYQQALGQGPQFIFQYYEEEERQRGNFPDRFSGHQFPNYSSELNVNALLLGDSALYLCASSLGLAAQETQYFGPGTRLLVL.

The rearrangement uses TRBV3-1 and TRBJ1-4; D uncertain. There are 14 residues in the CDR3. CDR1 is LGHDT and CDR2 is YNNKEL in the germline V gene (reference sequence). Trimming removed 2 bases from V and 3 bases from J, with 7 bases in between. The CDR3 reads CASSQRGSNEKLFF. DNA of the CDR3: TGTGCCAGCAGCCAAAGAGGGTCTAATGAAAAACTGTTTTTT. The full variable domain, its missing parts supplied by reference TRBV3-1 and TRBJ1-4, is DTAVSQTPKYLVTQMGNDKSIKCEQNLGHDTMYWYKQDSKKFLKIMFSYNNKELIINETVPNRFSPKSPDKAHLNLHINSLELGDSAVYFCASSQRGSNEKLFFGSGTQLSVL.

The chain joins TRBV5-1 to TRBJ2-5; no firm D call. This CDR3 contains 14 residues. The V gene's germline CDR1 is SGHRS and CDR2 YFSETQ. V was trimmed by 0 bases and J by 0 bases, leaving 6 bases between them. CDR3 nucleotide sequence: TGCGCCAGCAGCTTGGGACGGCACCAAGAGACCCAGTACTTC. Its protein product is CASSLGRHQETQYF. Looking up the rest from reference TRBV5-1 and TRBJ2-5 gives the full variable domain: KAGVTQTPRYLIKTRGQQVTLSCSPISGHRSVSWYQQTPGQGLQFLFEYFSETQRNKGNFPGRFSGRQFSNSRSEMNVSTLELGDSALYLCASSLGRHQETQYFGPGTRLLVL.

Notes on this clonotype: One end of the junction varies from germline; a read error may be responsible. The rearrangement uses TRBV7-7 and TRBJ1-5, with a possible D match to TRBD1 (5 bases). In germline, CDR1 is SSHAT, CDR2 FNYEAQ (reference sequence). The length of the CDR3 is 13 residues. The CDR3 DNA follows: TGTGCTAGCAGCTCGGGGACGTCGGGGGCCCAGCATTTT. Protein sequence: CASSSGTSGAQHF.

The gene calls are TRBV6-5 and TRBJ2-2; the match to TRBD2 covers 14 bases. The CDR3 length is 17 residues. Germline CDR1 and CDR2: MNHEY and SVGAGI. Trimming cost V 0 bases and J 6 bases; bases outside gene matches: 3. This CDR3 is CASSYSGTSGGPGELFF. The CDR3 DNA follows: TGTGCCAGCAGTTACTCCGGGACTAGCGGGGGTCCCGGGGAGCTGTTTTTT.

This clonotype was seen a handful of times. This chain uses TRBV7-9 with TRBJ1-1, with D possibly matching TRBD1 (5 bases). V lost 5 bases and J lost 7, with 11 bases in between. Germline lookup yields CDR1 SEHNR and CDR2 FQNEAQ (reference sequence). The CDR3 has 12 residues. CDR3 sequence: CASSRDGFEAFF. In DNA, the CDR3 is TGTGCCAGCAGCCGGGACGGATTTGAAGCTTTCTTT.

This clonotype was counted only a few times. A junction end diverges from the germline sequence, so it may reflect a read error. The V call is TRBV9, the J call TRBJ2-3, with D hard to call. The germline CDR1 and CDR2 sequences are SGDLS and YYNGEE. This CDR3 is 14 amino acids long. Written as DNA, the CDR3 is TGTGCCAGCACCGTAGGGTCATGGTCAGATACGCAGTATTTT. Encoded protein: CASTVGSWSDTQYF.

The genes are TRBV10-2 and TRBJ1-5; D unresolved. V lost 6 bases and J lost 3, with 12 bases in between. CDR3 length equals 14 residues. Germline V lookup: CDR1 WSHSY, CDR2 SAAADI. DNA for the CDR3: TGCGCCAGCAGCCAGGACTTTCTCAATCAGCCCCAGCATTTT. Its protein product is CASSQDFLNQPQHF.

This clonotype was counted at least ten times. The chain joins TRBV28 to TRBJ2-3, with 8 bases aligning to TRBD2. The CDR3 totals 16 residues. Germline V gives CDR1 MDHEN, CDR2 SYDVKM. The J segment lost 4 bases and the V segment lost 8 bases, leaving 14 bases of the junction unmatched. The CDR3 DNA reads TGTGCCAGCGGATTCCTAAAGCGGGGGCGACCAGATACGCAGTATTTT. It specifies CASGFLKRGRPDTQYF. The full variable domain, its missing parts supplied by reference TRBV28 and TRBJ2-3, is DVKVTQSSRYLVKRTGEKVFLECVQDMDHENMFWYRQDPGLGLRLIYFSYDVKMKEKGDIPEGYSVSREKKERFSLILESASTNQTSMYLCASGFLKRGRPDTQYFGPGTRLTVL.

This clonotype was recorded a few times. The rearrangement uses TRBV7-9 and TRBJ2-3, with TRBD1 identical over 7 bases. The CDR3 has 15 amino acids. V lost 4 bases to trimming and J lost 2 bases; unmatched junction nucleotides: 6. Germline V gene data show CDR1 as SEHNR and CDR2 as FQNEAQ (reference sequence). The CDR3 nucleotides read TGTGCCAGCAGCTCAAGGGACAGAAACACAGATACGCAGTATTTT. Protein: CASSSRDRNTDTQYF.

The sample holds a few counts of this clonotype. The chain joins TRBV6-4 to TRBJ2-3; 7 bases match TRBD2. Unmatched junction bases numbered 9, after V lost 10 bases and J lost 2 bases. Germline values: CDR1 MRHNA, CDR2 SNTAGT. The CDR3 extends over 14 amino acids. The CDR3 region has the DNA TGTGCCACCCAAGGCGGGGGAGACACAGATACGCAGTATTTT. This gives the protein CATQGGGDTDTQYF.

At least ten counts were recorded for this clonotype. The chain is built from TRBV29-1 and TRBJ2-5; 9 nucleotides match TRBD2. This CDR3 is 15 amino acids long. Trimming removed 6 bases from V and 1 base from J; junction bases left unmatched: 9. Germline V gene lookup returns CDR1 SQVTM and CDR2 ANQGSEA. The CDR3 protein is CSVNLAGATQETQYF. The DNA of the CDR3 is TGCAGCGTGAATTTAGCGGGGGCAACCCAAGAGACCCAGTACTTC.

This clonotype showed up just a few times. The CDR3 DNA reads TGTGCCAGCAGGGTGACAGGGTCACGGGACGAGCAGTACTTC. Protein product: CASRVTGSRDEQYF. This chain joins TRBV5-4 and TRBJ2-7; 7 positions match TRBD1. V lost 5 bases and J lost 5; bases outside the gene matches: 10. Germline CDR1 and CDR2: SGHNT and YYREEE (reference sequence). The length of the CDR3 is 14 residues.

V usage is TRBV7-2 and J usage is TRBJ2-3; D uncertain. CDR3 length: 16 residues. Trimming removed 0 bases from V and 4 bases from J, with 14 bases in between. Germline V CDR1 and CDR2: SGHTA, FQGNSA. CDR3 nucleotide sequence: TGTGCCAGCAGCTTAGCAGCCAGCCCTCGAGCAGATACGCAGTATTTT. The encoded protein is CASSLAASPRADTQYF.

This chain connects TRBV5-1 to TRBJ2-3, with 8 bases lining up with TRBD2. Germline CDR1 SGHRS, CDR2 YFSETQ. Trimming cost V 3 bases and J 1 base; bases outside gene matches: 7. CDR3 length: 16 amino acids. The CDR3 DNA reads TGCGCCAGCAGCTGGGGGCCGGGACTAGGCACAGATACGCAGTATTTT. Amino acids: CASSWGPGLGTDTQYF. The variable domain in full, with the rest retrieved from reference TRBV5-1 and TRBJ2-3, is KAGVTQTPRYLIKTRGQQVTLSCSPISGHRSVSWYQQTPGQGLQFLFEYFSETQRNKGNFPGRFSGRQFSNSRSEMNVSTLELGDSALYLCASSWGPGLGTDTQYFGPGTRLTVL.

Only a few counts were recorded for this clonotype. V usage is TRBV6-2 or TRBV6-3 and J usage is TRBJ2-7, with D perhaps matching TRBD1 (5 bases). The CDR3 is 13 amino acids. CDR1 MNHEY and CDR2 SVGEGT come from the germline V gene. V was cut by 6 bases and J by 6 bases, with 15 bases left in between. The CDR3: CASRRQGSLEQYF. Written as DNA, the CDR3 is TGTGCCAGCAGACGTCAGGGTTCCCTCGAGCAGTACTTC.